The rows below give T cell receptor beta chains drawn from one sample of a study of a mutant IDH1 vaccine in newly diagnosed glioma. The data were produced by immunoSEQ multiplex PCR, yet TCRdb's version contains in-frame clones alone and is incomplete. The table records approximately 36,000 clones, roughly 78% of them present only once. Sequences were derived from PBMCs, sampled from a glioma patient treated with radiotherapy, temozolomide or both. These receptors were obtained from a man between 40 and 49 years old with glioma. Some clones in this sample may be carry-over from other donors' samples. The CDR3 runs from the conserved cysteine through the conserved F or W. The D gene is left open where the match is weak. Clone size appears in some rows only: once, few, many, or a class for an expanded clone.

CASSIGGGYTF TGTGCCAGTAGTATCGGGGGAGGCTACACCTTC TRBV19 once TRBJ1-2 .
CASRTPPGRGKIGYTF TGTGCCAGCCGTACTCCTCCGGGACGGGGGAAGATTGGCTACACCTTC TRBV28 . TRBJ1-2 .
CASSVDPRVDEQYF TGTGCCAGCAGCGTAGACCCTAGAGTTGACGAGCAGTACTTC TRBV9 . TRBJ2-7 .
CASSATGAGGYTF TGTGCCAGCAGCGCTACAGGGGCGGGAGGCTACACCTTC TRBV7-3 . TRBJ1-2 TRBD1
CASGGQAITGELFF TGTGCCAGTGGGGGACAGGCGATCACCGGGGAGCTGTTTTTT TRBV28 once TRBJ2-2 TRBD1
CASSLGGRYEQYF TGCGCCAGCAGCCTGGGGGGACGCTACGAGCAGTACTTC TRBV4-1 . TRBJ2-7 .
CASSLGTGGVSGANVLTF TGTGCCAGCAGCTTGGGGACAGGGGGCGTATCTGGGGCCAACGTCCTGACTTTC TRBV5-5 . TRBJ2-6 TRBD1
CASSLEGTANTGELFF TGTGCCAGCAGCTTAGAAGGGACAGCGAACACCGGGGAGCTGTTTTTT TRBV7-7 . TRBJ2-2 TRBD1
CASSRQGDEKLFF TGTGCCAGTAGTCGACAGGGGGATGAAAAACTGTTTTTT TRBV19 once TRBJ1-4 TRBD1
CASSDREVTEAFF TGTGCCAGCAGTGACAGGGAGGTCACTGAAGCTTTCTTT TRBV2 . TRBJ1-1 .
CASSYRVDTEAFF TGTGCCAGCAGTTACCGGGTGGACACTGAAGCTTTCTTT TRBV6-6 . TRBJ1-1 .
CASRPGGAANTEAFF TGTGCCAGCAGGCCCGGGGGGGCCGCCAACACTGAAGCTTTCTTT TRBV25-1 . TRBJ1-1 .
CASSLANRGSTEAFF TGTGCCAGCAGCTTGGCCAACCGTGGAAGCACTGAAGCTTTCTTT TRBV5-4 few TRBJ1-1 .
CVLTGNTEAFF TGTGTCCTCACAGGGAACACTGAAGCTTTCTTT TRBV21-1 . TRBJ1-1 .
CASSLGTQLSYEQYF TGCGCCAGCAGCTTAGGGACCCAACTCTCCTACGAGCAGTACTTC TRBV5-1 . TRBJ2-7 .
CAISGPESPLHF TGTGCCATCAGTGGTCCGGAATCACCCCTCCACTTT TRBV10-3 . TRBJ1-6 .
CASSEGLAGSYQYF TGTGCCAGCAGTGAGGGACTAGCGGGGTCGTATCAGTACTTC TRBV27 . TRBJ2-7 TRBD2
CASSRGGLRTDTQYF TGCGCCAGCAGCCGCGGGGGACTACGCACAGATACGCAGTATTTT TRBV5-1 . TRBJ2-3 TRBD2
CASGTGRYEQYF TGTGCCTCCGGGACAGGGAGGTACGAGCAGTACTTC TRBV27 . TRBJ2-7 TRBD1
CASSELNTEAFF TGTGCCAGCAGTGAATTGAACACTGAAGCTTTCTTT TRBV6-1 . TRBJ1-1 .
CASSPNTGGGEQFF TGTGCCAGCTCACCGAATACAGGGGGTGGTGAGCAGTTCTTC TRBV18 . TRBJ2-1 TRBD1
CAWSLVAQYF TGTGCCTGGAGTCTTGTTGCGCAGTATTTT TRBV30 . TRBJ2-3 .
CASTRGANLDGYTF TGCGCCAGCACCCGGGGGGCAAACCTCGATGGCTACACCTTC TRBV5-1 . TRBJ1-2 .
CASSFSGAGNTIYF TGTGCCAGCAGTTTCTCAGGAGCTGGAAACACCATATATTTT TRBV6-6 . TRBJ1-3 .
CASSPTGAGETQYF TGTGCCAGCTCACCAACGGGGGCAGGAGAGACCCAGTACTTC TRBV18 . TRBJ2-5 .
CASSLEIAGVKYTQYF TGCGCCAGCAGCTTAGAAATAGCGGGGGTTAAATATACGCAGTATTTT TRBV5-1 . TRBJ2-3 TRBD2
CASSLEQGPETQYF TGCGCCAGCAGCTTGGAGCAGGGTCCCGAGACCCAGTACTTC TRBV5-1 . TRBJ2-5 .
CASSSPPRGGAYEQYF TGTGCCAGCAGTTCCCCCCCTCGGGGCGGCGCCTACGAGCAGTACTTC TRBV6-5 . TRBJ2-7 .
CAWNAGTDDSYEQYF TGTGCCTGGAACGCCGGGACAGACGACTCCTACGAGCAGTACTTC TRBV30 . TRBJ2-7 TRBD1
CASGEDTKGYTF TGTGCCAGCGGCGAGGACACCAAAGGCTACACCTTC TRBV28 once TRBJ1-2 .
CASSQDGAGVFNEQFF TGCGCCAGCAGCCAAGATGGGGCGGGGGTATTTAATGAGCAGTTCTTC TRBV4-3 few TRBJ2-1 TRBD2
CASSQGNGSPLHF TGTGCCAGCAGTCAGGGGAATGGTTCACCCCTCCACTTT TRBV6-4 few TRBJ1-6 .
CSVSQRGDVGELFF TGCAGCGTTAGCCAGCGGGGGGATGTCGGGGAGCTGTTTTTT TRBV29-1 . TRBJ2-2 TRBD2
CASSLQGTGAYEQYF TGTGCCAGCAGCTTACAAGGGACAGGGGCCTACGAGCAGTACTTC TRBV11-3 once TRBJ2-7 TRBD1
CASSVGQGNQPQHF TGTGCCAGCAGTGTAGGCCAGGGCAATCAGCCCCAGCATTTT TRBV2 . TRBJ1-5 .
CASSQGGPNWDTQYF TGTGCCAGCAGCCAGGGTGGCCCTAACTGGGATACGCAGTATTTT TRBV5-4 . TRBJ2-3 .
CASSTRPNYGYTF TGTGCCAGCAGCACCAGACCTAACTATGGCTACACCTTC TRBV7-8 . TRBJ1-2 .
CASSERTGRPTYEQYF TGTGCCAGCAGTGAACGGACAGGGAGGCCCACCTACGAGCAGTACTTC TRBV6-1 once TRBJ2-7 TRBD1
CASSVRKSNQPQHF TGTGCCAGCAGCGTCAGGAAGAGCAATCAGCCCCAGCATTTT TRBV2 . TRBJ1-5 .
CASSLSLDESYEQYF TGTGCCAGCAGTTTATCGCTTGACGAGTCCTACGAGCAGTACTTC TRBV28 . TRBJ2-7 .
CASSQGFNQPQHF TGTGCCAGCAGCCAGGGATTTAATCAGCCCCAGCATTTT TRBV6-5 once TRBJ1-5 .
CASSPIAVNTEAFF TGCGCCAGCAGCCCGATAGCGGTGAACACTGAAGCTTTCTTT TRBV5-1 once TRBJ1-1 .
CASSSVMNTEAFF TGTGCCAGCTCCTCAGTCATGAACACTGAAGCTTTCTTT TRBV6-4 . TRBJ1-1 .
CASKTGGTGELFF TGTGCCAGCAAAACAGGGGGGACCGGGGAGCTGTTTTTT TRBV6-6 . TRBJ2-2 TRBD1
CASSVRRTEAFF TGTGCCAGCAGCGTCAGGAGGACTGAAGCTTTCTTT TRBV2 medium-sized TRBJ1-1 .
CAWSGQYNEQFF TGTGCCTGGAGCGGACAGTACAATGAGCAGTTCTTC TRBV30 once TRBJ2-1 .
CASSWALTAYEQYF TGTGCCAGCAGTTGGGCATTGACAGCCTACGAGCAGTACTTC TRBV27 . TRBJ2-7 .
CSVGEGAGNSPLHF TGCAGCGTGGGGGAGGGGGCTGGCAATTCACCCCTCCACTTT TRBV29-1 . TRBJ1-6 TRBD1
CASSLVGTPGTGGGKLFF TGTGCCAGCAGCTTAGTAGGGACGCCTGGGACAGGGGGCGGGAAACTGTTTTTT TRBV7-2 . TRBJ1-4 TRBD1
CASSVGLATNEQFF TGCGCCAGCAGCGTGGGACTAGCTACGAATGAGCAGTTCTTC TRBV5-1 . TRBJ2-1 TRBD2
CASSPGQGGSQYF TGTGCCAGCAGCCCGGGGCAGGGGGGATCCCAGTACTTC TRBV14 . TRBJ2-5 .
CASSLVQGHTEAFF TGTGCCAGCAGCTTGGTTCAGGGGCACACTGAAGCTTTCTTT TRBV5-8 . TRBJ1-1 .
CASSPQGEGYNEQFF TGTGCCAGCAGTCCACAGGGGGAAGGATACAATGAGCAGTTCTTC TRBV6-4 . TRBJ2-1 TRBD1
CASSDLGRYNEQFF TGTGCCAGCAGTGACCTGGGACGTTACAATGAGCAGTTCTTC TRBV2 . TRBJ2-1 .
CASSLDSPLHF TGTGCCAGCAGCTTAGACTCACCCCTCCACTTT TRBV7-8 . TRBJ1-6 .
CASSLDREYGYTF TGTGCCAGCAGCTTAGACAGGGAGTATGGCTACACCTTC TRBV7-2 once TRBJ1-2 .
CASSLDGRTGVGLNEQFF TGCGCCAGCAGCTTGGATGGTAGGACAGGGGTGGGTTTAAATGAGCAGTTCTTC TRBV5-1 . TRBJ2-1 TRBD1